This T cell receptor (beta chain) was identified in a study of radiotherapy plus CTLA-4 blockade in lung cancer. Study background: Objective responses arose in roughly 18% of patients, and about 32% experienced disease control. Study-level points and caveats: Reportedly, early blood T cell clone dynamics best predicted response, with interferon-beta. In blood, tumor-derived TCR clones expanded after radiotherapy plus ipilimumab.

Assay used: immunoSEQ multiplex PCR; TCRdb lists only in-frame clones, some missing. Of over 30,000 clones listed, roughly 70% are singletons. V lost 9 bases to trimming and J lost 4 bases; unmatched junction nucleotides: 5. Looked up from germline, CDR1 is ENHRY and CDR2 is SYGVKD. The CDR3 totals 13 residues. Alongside CTLA-4 blockade with ipilimumab, patients with chemo-refractory metastatic non-small-cell lung cancer received focal radiation. Concerning this clone itself: Its antigen is unidentified.

Sample: peripheral blood, taken from a patient treated with radiotherapy plus ipilimumab. This chain connects TRBV10-3 to TRBJ2-2; 7 bases align to TRBD1. The sequence was obtained from a human donor with non-small cell lung cancer whose response to radiotherapy plus ipilimumab could not be evaluated. CDR3 protein: CAIRQGPTGELFF. The DNA of the CDR3 is TGTGCCATTCGACAGGGCCCCACCGGGGAGCTGTTTTTT.